This T cell receptor (beta chain) stems from a study of T cell changes during pregnancy in multiple sclerosis. The method was immunoSEQ multiplex PCR; TCRdb's version includes in-frame clones alone and lacks a portion of them. The data hold more than 50,000 clones, with under 95% observed a single time. The sample in question was CD4+ T cells from peripheral blood mononuclear cells, obtained after pregnancy. The origin of this receptor is a female donor in good health, enrolled as a control in a pregnancy study.

As DNA, the CDR3 is TGTGCCAGCAGTGCCCGGGACAGGGGTGTCCCTGAAGCTTTCTTT. This codes for CASSARDRGVPEAFF. J is TRBJ1-1 and V is TRBV6-9, with 10 bases matching TRBD1. This CDR3 comprises 15 residues. With V trimmed by 5 bases and J by 6 bases, 9 bases remained unmatched. CDR1 is MNHGY, CDR2 SVAAGI, per germline.